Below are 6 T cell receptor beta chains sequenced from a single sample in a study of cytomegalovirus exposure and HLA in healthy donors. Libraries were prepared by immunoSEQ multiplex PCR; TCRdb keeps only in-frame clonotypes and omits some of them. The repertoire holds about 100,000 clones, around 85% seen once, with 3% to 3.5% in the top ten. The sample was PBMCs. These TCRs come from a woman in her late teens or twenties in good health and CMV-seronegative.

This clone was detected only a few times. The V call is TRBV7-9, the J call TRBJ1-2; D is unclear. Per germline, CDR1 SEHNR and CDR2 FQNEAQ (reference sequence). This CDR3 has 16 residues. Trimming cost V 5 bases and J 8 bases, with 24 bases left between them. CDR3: CASSPPGGLLNPGYTF. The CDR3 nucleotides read TGTGCCAGCAGCCCCCCGGGCGGACTCCTGAATCCCGGCTACACCTTC. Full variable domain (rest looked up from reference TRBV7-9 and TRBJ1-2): DTGVSQNPRHKITKRGQNVTFRCDPISEHNRLYWYRQTLGQGPEFLTYFQNEAQLEKSRLLSDRFSAERPKGSFSTLEIQRTEQGDSAMYLCASSPPGGLLNPGYTFGSGTRLTVV.

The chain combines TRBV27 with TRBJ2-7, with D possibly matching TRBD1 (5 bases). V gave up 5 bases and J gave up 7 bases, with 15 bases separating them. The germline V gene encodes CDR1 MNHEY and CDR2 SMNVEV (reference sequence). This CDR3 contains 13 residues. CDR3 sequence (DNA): TGTGCCAGCAGTCCAGGGCCCTCTTGGGAGCAGTACTTC. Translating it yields CASSPGPSWEQYF.

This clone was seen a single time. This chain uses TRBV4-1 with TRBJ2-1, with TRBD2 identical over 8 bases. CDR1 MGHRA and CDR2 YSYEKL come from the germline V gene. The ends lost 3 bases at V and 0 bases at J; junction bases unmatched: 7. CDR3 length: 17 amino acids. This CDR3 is CASSHYLSGVSYNEQFF. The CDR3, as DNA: TGCGCCAGCAGCCATTATCTTAGCGGGGTCTCCTACAATGAGCAGTTCTTC.

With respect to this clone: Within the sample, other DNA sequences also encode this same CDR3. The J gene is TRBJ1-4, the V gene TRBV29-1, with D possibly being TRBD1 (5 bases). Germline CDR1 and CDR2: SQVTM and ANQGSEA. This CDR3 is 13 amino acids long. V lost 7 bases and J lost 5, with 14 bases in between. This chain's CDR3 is CSARTGGNEKLFF. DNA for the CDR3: TGCAGCGCCAGAACAGGAGGGAATGAAAAACTGTTTTTT.

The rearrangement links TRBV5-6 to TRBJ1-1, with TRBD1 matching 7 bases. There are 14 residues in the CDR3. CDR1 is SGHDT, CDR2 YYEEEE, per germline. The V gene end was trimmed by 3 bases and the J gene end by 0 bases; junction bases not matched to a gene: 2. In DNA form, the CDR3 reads TGTGCCAGCAGCTGGGGACAGTTGAACACTGAAGCTTTCTTT. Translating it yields CASSWGQLNTEAFF.

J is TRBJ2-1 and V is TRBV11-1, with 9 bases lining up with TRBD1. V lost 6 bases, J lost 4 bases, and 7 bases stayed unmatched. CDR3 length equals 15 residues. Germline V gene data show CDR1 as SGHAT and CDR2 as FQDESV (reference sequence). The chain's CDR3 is CASRGRQGVYNEQFF. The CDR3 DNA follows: TGTGCCAGCAGGGGACGACAGGGGGTATACAATGAGCAGTTCTTC.